One TCR beta chain is described in this entry. Its cognate antigen is unknown. The source of the sample is a study of graft-versus-host responses after intestinal transplantation. Study background: Every recipient underwent anti-thymocyte globulin induction, then tacrolimus and steroids for three to four years. Study outcomes and limitations: GvH clones surfaced in recipient marrow, some emerging earlier in ileum or blood.

CDR1 SGHVS and CDR2 FQNEAQ come from the germline V gene. Trimming removed 1 base from V and 0 bases from J, with 10 bases in between. The CDR3 is 16 amino acids. Clones were sequenced by immunoSEQ multiplex PCR, and TCRdb holds only the in-frame ones, with some missing. Here the sample spans more than 85,000 clones, 85% to 95% being singletons. This clonotype originated in a human donor who received an intestinal transplant. V is TRBV7-8 and J is TRBJ1-3; D uncertain. Sample: unstimulated CD8+ T cells sorted from spleen or lymph node cells, taken before intestinal transplant. This chain's CDR3 is CASSLGRVSSGNTIYF. Here the CDR3 DNA reads TGTGCCAGCAGCTTAGGGAGGGTTAGCTCTGGAAACACCATATATTTT.